One and the same sample provided the 24 T cell receptor beta chains below, sequenced in a study of T cells in Graves' hyperthyroidism and ophthalmopathy. Amplification targeted TCR beta CDR3 regions from RNA transcripts. With the HTBI primer set, the TCR CDR3 went through a first round of RT-PCR. TCRdb re-called the multiplex PCR reads with MiXCR, one entry per CDR3 protein. The sample gives around 530,000 distinct CDR3 sequences, more than 15% of which show up once; approximately 15% is in the top ten. Source material: blood. Receptors originate from a woman under 30 with Graves' ophthalmopathy.

In its sample, this clonotype was seen many times. J is TRBJ2-5 and V is TRBV24-1, with a weak D call TRBD1 (6 bases). Germline V CDR1 and CDR2: KGHDR, SFDVKD. V shed 4 bases and J shed 5 bases, with 13 bases lying between them. The CDR3 extends over 14 amino acids. The CDR3 nucleotides read TGTGCCACCAGTGAGCAGGGGCCTCGGGAGACCCAGTACTTC. Its translation is CATSEQGPRETQYF.

This clonotype showed up many times. The rearrangement uses TRBV12-3 or TRBV12-4 and TRBJ2-3, with D uncertain. V shed 1 base and J shed 2 bases, with 7 bases lying between them. The CDR3 is 14 amino acids. CDR3 sequence reads: CASSLGTDTDTQYF. The CDR3 DNA follows: TGTGCCAGCAGTTTAGGCACGGACACAGATACGCAGTATTTT.

CDR3 residues: CASSEATGSTEAFF. In nucleotides, the CDR3 is TGTGCCAGCAGTGAAGCGACAGGTTCCACTGAAGCTTTCTTT. The chain has TRBV6-1 and TRBJ1-1; D perhaps matches TRBD1 (6 bases). This CDR3 region has 14 residues. CDR1 is MNHNS and CDR2 is SASEGT in the germline V gene. Between the trimmed V and J ends, which lost 0 bases and 4 bases, there was a span of 9 bases.

There are many counts of this clonotype. This chain uses TRBV20-1 with TRBJ2-1; no reliable D call. Germline V gene data show CDR1 as DFQATT and CDR2 as SNEGSKA (reference sequence). The CDR3 extends over 15 amino acids. The V end lost 2 bases, the J end lost 2 bases, and 13 bases lay between the germline ends. DNA for the CDR3: TGCAGTGCTAGATCCGACCTAGTACCCTACAATGAGCAGTTCTTC. This encodes CSARSDLVPYNEQFF.

This clonotype appeared a few times. The rearrangement links TRBV5-6 to TRBJ2-7; tentatively, D is TRBD2 (7 bases). Trimming took 6 bases from V and 2 from J, leaving 15 bases between them. The V gene's germline CDR1 is SGHDT and CDR2 YYEEEE. The CDR3 covers 14 residues. The CDR3 region has the DNA TGTGCCAGCACTTGGGGGGGGGGCCCCTACGAGCAGTACTTC. Its protein is CASTWGGGPYEQYF.

V is TRBV10-3 and J is TRBJ2-5; TRBD1 matches 11 bases. The V and J ends lost 6 bases and 3 bases, in that order; junction bases with no gene match: 0. Germline V gene lookup returns CDR1 ENHRY and CDR2 SYGVKD. The CDR3 runs to 13 residues. The CDR3 nucleotides read TGTGCCATCAGGGGACAGGGGGAAGAGACCCAGTACTTC. Translated: CAIRGQGEETQYF.

This clonotype was counted ten times or more. The CDR3: CASSDREVAEQFF. CDR3 in DNA: TGTGCCAGCAGTGATCGGGAGGTGGCTGAGCAGTTCTTC. The rearrangement joins TRBV6-1 to TRBJ2-1; 7 nucleotides line up with TRBD2. CDR3 length: 13 residues. Trimming cost V 3 bases and J 9 bases; bases outside gene matches: 5. CDR1 MNHNS and CDR2 SASEGT come from the germline V gene.

This clonotype was observed a handful of times. The chain couples TRBV2 to TRBJ1-4; D perhaps matches TRBD1 (5 bases). With 7 bases removed from V and 4 bases from J, the gap between germline ends came to 10 bases. CDR3 length equals 13 residues. CDR1 and CDR2 (germline): SNHLY, FYNNEI. CDR3 region: CASKGALNEKLFF. CDR3 nucleotide sequence: TGTGCCAGCAAAGGGGCACTTAATGAAAAACTGTTTTTT.

This clonotype was picked up one time. The CDR3 protein is CSFRDVGYEQYF. The CDR3 DNA reads TGCAGCTTCAGGGATGTGGGCTACGAGCAGTACTTC. The genes are TRBV29-1 and TRBJ2-7; weak D call: TRBD1 (5 bases). Germline V gene sequence: CDR1 SQVTM, CDR2 ANQGSEA. This CDR3 has 12 residues. V lost 8 bases to trimming and J lost 3 bases, with 14 bases between them.

Many counts were recorded for this clonotype. The chain combines TRBV20-1 with TRBJ2-1; 12 bases fit TRBD2. The CDR3 is 13 amino acids. J was trimmed by 10 bases and V by 3 bases; bases with no gene match: 4. CDR1 is DFQATT, CDR2 SNEGSKA, per germline (reference sequence). CDR3: CSARFLAGGEQFF. Here the CDR3 DNA reads TGCAGTGCTAGGTTCCTAGCGGGAGGGGAGCAGTTCTTC.

This clonotype was found many times. The rearrangement links TRBV3-1 to TRBJ2-3; D is perhaps TRBD2 (6 bases). The CDR3 runs to 18 residues. The V gene lost 1 base and the J gene lost 2 bases, with 19 bases spanning the gap. CDR1 and CDR2 from the germline V gene are LGHDT and YNNKEL (reference sequence). CDR3 protein: CASSQAWLSGGPTDTQYF. CDR3 DNA: TGTGCCAGCAGCCAAGCCTGGCTTAGCGGAGGCCCCACAGATACGCAGTATTTT.

Turning to this clonotype: Since a much larger clone is just one base distant, this may be a read error. The V and J genes are TRBV12-3 or TRBV12-4 and TRBJ1-1; D is ambiguous. CDR3 length equals 15 residues. V lost 4 bases and J 1 base, leaving 13 bases between the germline ends. Here the CDR3 DNA reads TGTGCCAGCAGTTCAATCGGACCGGGGAACACTGAAGCTTTCTTT. Its protein is CASSSIGPGNTEAFF.

The V and J genes are TRBV10-3 and TRBJ1-5; the D is unclear. Germline lookup yields CDR1 ENHRY and CDR2 SYGVKD. Trimming removed 8 bases at V and 4 bases at J, with 15 bases between. This CDR3 contains 14 residues. CDR3 region: CAIGAGSKNQPQHF. CDR3 nucleotides: TGTGCCATCGGTGCCGGCAGCAAGAATCAGCCCCAGCATTTT.

The rearrangement joins TRBV5-1 to TRBJ2-7; possibly TRBD1 for D (5 bases). The CDR3 extends over 11 amino acids. Germline assignment: CDR1 SGHRS and CDR2 YFSETQ. Trimming removed 1 base at V and 6 bases at J, with 5 bases between. The CDR3 DNA follows: TGCGCCAGCAGCTTGCAGGGCGAGCAGTACTTC. This encodes CASSLQGEQYF.

The chain employs TRBV5-5 and TRBJ1-6, with 9 bases fitting TRBD1. Germline loops: CDR1 SGHKS, CDR2 YYEKEE (reference sequence). The CDR3 is made up of 15 amino acids. With V trimmed by 0 bases and J by 9 bases, 4 bases remained unmatched. This CDR3 is CASSLAGTGRSPLHF. The CDR3 DNA reads as TGTGCCAGCAGCTTGGCCGGGACAGGGCGTTCACCCCTCCACTTT.

V usage is TRBV12-3 or TRBV12-4 and J usage is TRBJ2-7; weak D call: TRBD1 (6 bases). With 0 bases removed from V and 3 bases from J, the gap between germline ends came to 12 bases. The CDR3 totals 15 residues. CDR3: CASSLAGTKSYEQYF. In nucleotides, the CDR3 is TGTGCCAGCAGTTTAGCGGGGACAAAGAGCTACGAGCAGTACTTC.

This clonotype was detected ten times or more. This rearrangement joins TRBV6-1 to TRBJ1-1, with D perhaps TRBD1 (6 bases). The CDR3 contains 11 residues. Germline V gene sequence: CDR1 MNHNS, CDR2 SASEGT. Trimming took off 6 bases at V and 8 bases at J, with 10 bases between the two ends. CDR3 DNA sequence: TGTGCCAGCAGGGACAGCACAGAAGCTTTCTTT. Its protein product is CASRDSTEAFF.

This clonotype was seen ten or more times. The J gene is TRBJ1-1, the V gene TRBV11-2; D possibly corresponds to TRBD1 (5 bases). The CDR3 is made up of 16 amino acids. The V and J ends lost 5 bases and 4 bases respectively, with 20 bases between them. CDR1 and CDR2 (germline): SGHAT, FQNNGV. The CDR3 region has the DNA TGTGCCAGCAGCCTAAGCGGTGGGACCCTTGCCACTGAAGCTTTCTTT. Residues: CASSLSGGTLATEAFF.

This clonotype was observed a few times. The V gene is TRBV29-1, the J gene TRBJ1-1; no firm D call. CDR1 is SQVTM, CDR2 ANQGSEA, per germline. The V gene lost 4 bases and the J gene lost 4 bases, with 19 bases spanning the gap. The CDR3 spans 15 residues. In nucleotides, the CDR3 is TGCAGCGTTGTTCTTGAGGGCAACTCTCTCACTGAAGCTTTCTTT. Translated: CSVVLEGNSLTEAFF.

In its sample, this clonotype was seen many times. The junction departs from the called germline gene at one end, perhaps through a read error. The CDR3 sequence is CSARDRGRARNEQFF. The CDR3 nucleotides are TGCAGTGCTCGAGACAGGGGGAGGGCCAGGAATGAGCAGTTCTTC. The rearrangement links TRBV20-1 to TRBJ2-1, with 9 bases identical to TRBD1. Per the germline V gene, CDR1 is DFQATT and CDR2 is SNEGSKA (reference sequence). This CDR3 has 15 amino acids.

This clonotype was detected many times. The J gene is TRBJ2-5, the V gene TRBV28, with TRBD1 matching 7 bases. Germline-derived CDR1 and CDR2 are MDHEN and SYDVKM. The V and J ends lost 3 bases and 5 bases, in that order; junction bases with no gene match: 9. The CDR3 runs to 15 residues. CDR3 loop: CASSFAGQAGETQYF. In DNA form, the CDR3 reads TGTGCCAGCAGTTTCGCCGGACAGGCAGGGGAGACCCAGTACTTC.

The J gene is TRBJ2-1, the V gene TRBV14; D is perhaps TRBD2 (6 bases). The CDR3 is 21 residues long. Trimming left V 0 bases short and J 9 bases short, with 33 bases between. The germline gives CDR1 SGHDN, CDR2 FVKESK. Written as DNA, the CDR3 is TGTGCCAGCAGCCAAGAATTTTGGTCCTTCTCGGGGCGGGAAATTGAGAGTGAGCAGTTCTTC. This sequence encodes CASSQEFWSFSGREIESEQFF.

The table lists this clonotype with a few counts. The gene calls are TRBV30 and TRBJ2-1; a possible D gene is TRBD1 (6 bases). This CDR3 comprises 13 residues. In germline, CDR1 is GTSNPN, CDR2 SVGIG (reference sequence). Trimming took off 2 bases at V and 7 bases at J, with 12 bases between the two ends. CDR3: CAWSPTGGNEQFF. DNA for the CDR3: TGTGCCTGGAGTCCGACAGGTGGGAATGAGCAGTTCTTC.

V is TRBV6-2 or TRBV6-3 and J is TRBJ1-4; D is perhaps TRBD1 (5 bases). V lost 0 bases, J lost 13 bases, and 18 bases lay in between. The length of the CDR3 is 15 residues. Per germline, CDR1 MNHEY and CDR2 SVGEGT. CDR3 DNA: TGTGCCAGCAGTTACTCGGGAAATCCAGGGAGGAGACTGTTTTTT. Amino acids: CASSYSGNPGRRLFF.